This T cell receptor beta chain is drawn from a study of shared clonotypes between healthy human individuals. The assay was immunoSEQ multiplex PCR, and TCRdb's table has in-frame clones only and misses some. The sample includes about 2.3 million clones, roughly 92% of them seen just once. Turning to this clone: Its matching antigen is unknown.

Overall study results and limits: Unshared clonotypes carried lower generation probabilities than those common to all four donors. Investigators expected sequencing depth to affect clonotype sharing among donors.

Specimen: naive CD4+ T cells from PBMCs. The subset denotes: CD45RA+ positively selected. This clonotype originated in a man between 18 and 35 years old in good health. Some clones in this sample may be carry-over from other donors' samples.

The CDR3 DNA follows: TGCGCCAGCAGCTTGGTTACGGGGGACTTCAACGAGCAGTACTTC. Its protein is CASSLVTGDFNEQYF. V and J are TRBV5-1 and TRBJ2-7, with D tentatively TRBD2 (6 bases). The CDR3 totals 15 residues. Germline assignment: CDR1 SGHRS and CDR2 YFSETQ. V shed 0 bases and J shed 5 bases, with 15 bases lying between them.